This entry is about one TCR beta chain. Its antigen is not identified. Sequencing was preceded by expansion of antigen-specific CD4+ T cells with viral peptide pools in the ViraFEST assay. Investigators separated out CD4+ T cells once around eleven days of culture had passed. The vaccine given was either BNT162b2 or mRNA-1273, in two doses. Nucleocapsid antibodies stayed negative before and after vaccination, showing no earlier SARS-CoV-2 infection. The record originates from a study of vaccination effects on CD4 cells after COVID-19. From germline, CDR1 is SGHRS and CDR2 YFSETQ. The CDR3 sequence is 16 residues long. With V trimmed by 4 bases and J by 7 bases, 10 bases remained unmatched. Study results and caveats: Clones arising from infection and from vaccination showed marked clonal contraction late after vaccination.

Generated by immunoSEQ multiplex PCR, the TCRdb table keeps only in-frame clones and is missing some. The sample holds about 27,000 clones, around 82% seen once. The specimen comprised CD4+ T cells from PBMCs cultured with HCoV-NL63 spike peptides, sampled after COVID-19 vaccination. The chain joins TRBV5-1 to TRBJ2-1, with TRBD2 matching 11 bases. This clonotype was sampled from a human donor who received a COVID-19 vaccine. Some clones in this sample may be carry-over from other donors' samples. The CDR3 DNA follows: TGCGCCAGCAGCCGTACAACTAGCGGGGGCAGGAATGAGCAGTTCTTC. Its protein is CASSRTTSGGRNEQFF.